A single sample gave rise to the 25 T cell receptor beta chains below, sequenced in a study of response to subunit inactivated influenza vaccine. MiXCR was run by TCRdb on the RT-PCR reads, yielding one entry per CDR3 protein. Of roughly 540,000 distinct CDR3 sequences in the sample, approximately 20% were seen once. These data also featured in a second study, about T cells expressing NK-cell markers. As that study records: cDNA encoding TCR beta was synthesized via 5'RACE template switching incorporating UMIs.

The specimen was CD4+ T cells sorted from PBMCs, collected roughly 13 days after vaccination. All receptors derive from a man aged 50-60 years who received an inactivated influenza vaccine.

The chain couples TRBV5-6 to TRBJ1-1; D not certain. V lost 2 bases, J lost 4 bases, and 9 bases lay in between. Germline CDR1 and CDR2: SGHDT and YYEEEE. This CDR3 spans 13 amino acids. CDR3 region: CASSLGGITEAFF. The CDR3 DNA reads as TGTGCCAGCAGCTTAGGAGGGATCACTGAAGCTTTCTTT. The full variable domain, with the rest looked up from reference TRBV5-6 and TRBJ1-1, is DAGVTQSPTHLIKTRGQQVTLRCSPKSGHDTVSWYQQALGQGPQFIFQYYEEEERQRGNFPDRFSGHQFPNYSSELNVNALLLGDSALYLCASSLGGITEAFFGQGTRLTVV.

V and J are TRBV6-5 and TRBJ1-3, with D possibly TRBD1 on 6 matching bases. CDR3 length equals 15 residues. Trimming took off 2 bases at V and 0 bases at J, with 8 bases between the two ends. Germline loops: CDR1 MNHEY, CDR2 SVGAGI. CDR3 region: CASSYQGSSGNTIYF. The CDR3 DNA is TGTGCCAGCAGTTACCAGGGGAGCTCTGGAAACACCATATATTTT.

This rearrangement joins TRBV20-1 to TRBJ2-1; D is undetermined. V gave up 5 bases and J gave up 4 bases, with 15 bases separating them. The CDR3 has 14 amino acids. In germline, CDR1 is DFQATT, CDR2 SNEGSKA (reference sequence). DNA of the CDR3: TGCAGTGCTGGTACGGTGGGATTGTACAATGAGCAGTTCTTC. It translates to CSAGTVGLYNEQFF.

This clonotype was seen repeatedly, ten times or more. The CDR3 nucleotides read TGTGCCAGCAGTACCACAGGGTATAGCAATCAGCCCCAGCATTTT. Its translation is CASSTTGYSNQPQHF. The chain links TRBV12-3 or TRBV12-4 to TRBJ1-5, with D maybe TRBD1 (6 bases). The V end lost 5 bases, the J end lost 0 bases, and 11 bases lay between the germline ends. The length of the CDR3 is 15 residues.

A few counts support this clonotype. The chain joins TRBV28 to TRBJ2-7, with 8 nucleotides matching TRBD2. Germline loops: CDR1 MDHEN, CDR2 SYDVKM. V dropped 4 bases and J dropped 5; count of bases not matched to a gene: 7. This CDR3 spans 14 amino acids. CDR3 sequence reads: CASSSGTRLNEQYF. DNA for the CDR3: TGTGCCAGCAGTTCAGGGACTAGACTAAACGAGCAGTACTTC. The full variable domain, in which reference TRBV28 and TRBJ2-7 provide the parts outside the CDR3, is DVKVTQSSRYLVKRTGEKVFLECVQDMDHENMFWYRQDPGLGLRLIYFSYDVKMKEKGDIPEGYSVSREKKERFSLILESASTNQTSMYLCASSSGTRLNEQYFGPGTRLTVT.

A few counts support this clonotype. The chain combines TRBV6-5 with TRBJ1-1; 7 bases map to TRBD1. CDR3 length equals 12 residues. V dropped 8 bases and J dropped 6; count of bases not matched to a gene: 6. Germline lookup yields CDR1 MNHEY and CDR2 SVGAGI. The CDR3 spells CASGGRGAEAFF. CDR3 nucleotide sequence: TGTGCCAGCGGGGGCAGGGGGGCTGAAGCTTTCTTT.

The gene calls are TRBV3-1 and TRBJ2-5, with 10 bases aligning to TRBD2. The V and J ends lost 4 bases and 3 bases, in that order; junction bases with no gene match: 5. The CDR3 is 15 amino acids. The V gene's germline CDR1 is LGHDT and CDR2 YNNKEL (reference sequence). The CDR3 loop reads CASSRGLAEKETQYF. CDR3 bases: TGTGCCAGCAGCCGCGGACTAGCGGAGAAAGAGACCCAGTACTTC.

This chain uses TRBV15 with TRBJ2-3; no reliable D call. V lost 0 bases and J lost 4, with 11 bases in between. Germline V CDR1 and CDR2: LNHNV, YYDKDF (reference sequence). There are 15 residues in the CDR3. The CDR3 DNA follows: TGTGCCACCAGCAGAGATCCATCCCTAGCAGATACGCAGTATTTT. Translation gives CATSRDPSLADTQYF. The variable domain in full, with the rest retrieved from reference TRBV15 and TRBJ2-3, is DAMVIQNPRYQVTQFGKPVTLSCSQTLNHNVMYWYQQKSSQAPKLLFHYYDKDFNNEADTPDNFQSRRPNTSFCFLDIRSPGLGDTAMYLCATSRDPSLADTQYFGPGTRLTVL.

This clonotype was seen only a few times. This chain joins TRBV7-8 and TRBJ1-6; D remains unclear. The V gene lost 5 bases and the J gene lost 10 bases, with 9 bases spanning the gap. The CDR3 extends over 12 amino acids. Germline V CDR1 and CDR2: SGHVS, FQNEAQ. DNA for the CDR3: TGTGCCAGCAGCCGCGCGAACTCACCCCTCCACTTT. This gives the protein CASSRANSPLHF.

This clonotype was counted between two and nine times. V and J are TRBV7-2 and TRBJ2-3, with D uncertain. Between the trimmed V and J ends, which lost 5 bases and 1 base, there was a span of 19 bases. The CDR3 covers 17 residues. Germline loops: CDR1 SGHTA, CDR2 FQGNSA. The CDR3 here is CASSTTHGVWGTDTQYF. The CDR3 DNA sequence: TGTGCCAGCAGCACGACCCATGGGGTTTGGGGCACAGATACGCAGTATTTT.

There are a few counts of this clonotype. The chain recombines TRBV10-3 with TRBJ1-2; the D gene is possibly TRBD1 (5 bases). V lost 5 bases, J lost 0 bases, and 10 bases lay in between. The CDR3 is 14 amino acids. Germline V lookup: CDR1 ENHRY, CDR2 SYGVKD. The CDR3 region has the DNA TGTGCCATCAGTCCGACAGAAGCTAACTATGGCTACACCTTC. It encodes CAISPTEANYGYTF.

The CDR3 DNA reads TGTGCCAGCAGCTTCGTACAGGGTGCGGGGGAGACCCAGTACTTC. Its translation: CASSFVQGAGETQYF. The rearrangement links TRBV7-9 to TRBJ2-5; D possibly uses TRBD1 or TRBD2 (6 bases each). The length of the CDR3 is 15 residues. Trimming cost V 3 bases and J 5 bases, with 16 bases left between them. Germline V gives CDR1 SEHNR, CDR2 FQNEAQ (reference sequence).

V gene TRBV6-1 combines with J gene TRBJ1-1, with D unclear. Germline CDR1 is MNHNS and CDR2 is SASEGT. With 10 bases removed from V and 3 bases from J, the gap between germline ends came to 12 bases. The CDR3 covers 12 residues. CDR3 sequence reads: CATRDRDTEAFF. The CDR3 DNA reads TGTGCCACCAGAGACCGCGACACTGAAGCTTTCTTT.

This clonotype was recorded a few times. CDR3: CSVDGGTQETQYF. CDR3 nucleotide sequence: TGCAGCGTTGACGGCGGGACACAAGAGACCCAGTACTTC. The gene calls are TRBV29-1 and TRBJ2-5, with D perhaps being TRBD1 or TRBD2 (6 bases each). This CDR3 has 13 residues. CDR1 SQVTM and CDR2 ANQGSEA come from the germline V gene. The germline V and J ends were trimmed by 3 bases and 2 bases, with 10 bases remaining between them.

The J gene is TRBJ2-7, the V gene TRBV20-1; D call uncertain. The CDR3 has 12 residues. V was trimmed by 3 bases and J by 0 bases, leaving 6 bases between them. Germline assignment: CDR1 DFQATT and CDR2 SNEGSKA (reference sequence). The CDR3 DNA reads TGCAGTGCTAGGCAGAGCTCCTACGAGCAGTACTTC. This sequence encodes CSARQSSYEQYF.

This clonotype was picked up a small number of times. The chain combines TRBV7-6 with TRBJ2-1; 12 bases agree with TRBD1. Germline trimming cut 5 bases from V and 7 bases from J; bases unmatched to any gene: 6. The CDR3 sequence is 15 residues long. Per germline, CDR1 SGHVS and CDR2 FNYEAQ. The CDR3 sequence is CASSPGDRGRNEQFF. CDR3 sequence (DNA): TGTGCCAGCAGCCCCGGGGACAGGGGGCGAAATGAGCAGTTCTTC.

This clonotype was picked up a small number of times. The chain carries TRBV7-8 and TRBJ2-6, with no clear D. Germline CDR1 SGHVS, CDR2 FQNEAQ. Trimming took off 1 base at V and 0 bases at J, with 13 bases between the two ends. CDR3 length: 18 amino acids. CDR3: CASSLVSGTSSGANVLTF. CDR3 coding DNA: TGTGCCAGCAGCTTAGTGTCAGGTACCAGCTCTGGGGCCAACGTCCTGACTTTC.

V and J are TRBV10-3 and TRBJ1-5; maybe TRBD1 (5 bases). Trimming removed 6 bases at V and 7 bases at J, with 10 bases between. Germline lookup yields CDR1 ENHRY and CDR2 SYGVKD. The CDR3 spans 12 residues. The CDR3 is CAISEGRQPQHF. CDR3 nucleotide sequence: TGTGCCATCAGCGAGGGGAGGCAGCCCCAGCATTTT.

This clonotype was found a few times. The chain has TRBV5-1 and TRBJ2-1; TRBD2 is a possible D gene (5 bases). The germline CDR1 and CDR2 sequences are SGHRS and YFSETQ. The CDR3 sequence is 18 residues long. With 0 bases removed from V and 0 bases from J, the gap between germline ends came to 16 bases. CDR3 amino acids: CASSLDGERTLSYNEQFF. The CDR3 DNA follows: TGCGCCAGCAGCTTGGATGGTGAGCGGACCCTCTCCTACAATGAGCAGTTCTTC.

This clonotype was counted a few times. The chain links TRBV20-1 to TRBJ2-1; 11 bases line up with TRBD2. Germline CDR1 and CDR2: DFQATT and SNEGSKA (reference sequence). This CDR3 contains 13 residues. V shed 1 base and J 10 bases; nucleotides not matched to a gene: 3. The CDR3 DNA reads TGCAGTGCTAGAGGGGCTAGCGGGAGGGAGCAGTTCTTC. Protein product: CSARGASGREQFF.

In its sample, this clonotype was seen many times. V gene TRBV6-2 or TRBV6-3 combines with J gene TRBJ2-2; either TRBD1 or TRBD2 may supply D (5 bases each). The CDR3 spans 13 residues. With 4 bases removed from V and 4 bases from J, the gap between germline ends came to 7 bases. CDR1 is MNHEY, CDR2 SVGEGT, per germline. CDR3 region: CASSSGPTGELFF. Here the CDR3 DNA reads TGTGCCAGCAGTTCGGGGCCCACCGGGGAGCTGTTTTTT.

The chain combines TRBV28 with TRBJ2-7, with D perhaps matching TRBD2 (6 bases). Trimming took 7 bases from V and 2 from J, leaving 12 bases between them. CDR3 size: 13 residues. The V gene's germline CDR1 is MDHEN and CDR2 SYDVKM. The CDR3 nucleotides read TGTGCCAGCACCTCCGGGAGAACCTACGAGCAGTACTTC. It specifies CASTSGRTYEQYF.

The table lists this clonotype with a few counts. The chain is built from TRBV12-3 or TRBV12-4 and TRBJ1-4; D may be TRBD1 (5 bases). V shed 8 bases and J shed 3 bases, with 13 bases lying between them. CDR3 length equals 14 residues. CDR3 nucleotide sequence: TGTGCCAGCGCCCTGGGGGGGGCTAATGAAAAACTGTTTTTT. It yields the protein CASALGGANEKLFF.

The sample holds a few counts of this clonotype. The chain couples TRBV24-1 to TRBJ2-1, with TRBD1 identical over 11 bases. From germline, CDR1 is KGHDR and CDR2 SFDVKD. V was clipped by 1 base and J by 8 bases; unmatched bases: 6. The CDR3 loop spans 16 amino acids. Written as DNA, the CDR3 is TGTGCCACCAGTGATTTCCGGACAGGGGGCGGTTATGAGCAGTTCTTC. This codes for CATSDFRTGGGYEQFF.

This chain links TRBV7-9 with TRBJ1-4; 7 nucleotides align to TRBD1. The CDR3 consists of 17 residues. V was clipped by 5 bases and J by 0 bases; unmatched bases: 9. Germline V gene lookup returns CDR1 SEHNR and CDR2 FQNEAQ (reference sequence). CDR3 nucleotide sequence: TGTGCCAGCAGCGTTATTCAGCAGGGGGCAACTAATGAAAAACTGTTTTTT. Translated, it gives CASSVIQQGATNEKLFF.